This T cell receptor (beta chain) is from a study of CD8+CD57+ T cells in acquired aplastic anemia (dated by TCRdb to the late 2010s). Broadly, across the study: A mean of approximately 3 ug of DNA, ranging from roughly 0.2 to 27.4 ug, was extracted from sorted CD4+ and CD8+ cells. A CD8+CD57+ expansion meant a frequency higher than the mean frequency seen in healthy subjects.

Results and caveats for the whole study, not just this receptor: Between patients and healthy controls, no significant difference in CD8+ Simpson's diversity was found (P=0.060). Approximately 31 CD8+ CDR3 sequences were found in both patients and controls but appeared to be highly expressed in patients and within the immunodominant clones of the patients.

Per the germline V gene (reference sequence), LNHNV is the CDR1 and YYDKDF is the CDR2. Between the V and J ends, shortened by 0 bases and 0 bases respectively, the junction contains 11 bases. The CDR3 numbers 16 residues from cysteine through phenylalanine. Only CDR3 DNA remains: 48 bases, in frame from the first base. Flow cytometry had shown CD8+CD57+ cell expansion in the patients selected for sequencing. All patients had severe acquired aplastic anemia diagnosed by International Study of Aplastic Anemia and Agranulocytosis and Camitta criteria. Patients had received no therapy at the time of blood sampling. TCR repertoires of sorted CD4+ and CD8+ blood T cells from severe aplastic anemia patients and healthy subjects were deep-sequenced in the study. Patients were enrolled in the USA under clinicaltrials.gov protocols 00001620, 01623167, 00001397, 00071045, 00081523 and 00961064. Ficoll-Paque density gradient centrifugation was used to isolate peripheral blood mononuclear cells. Before DNA was extracted, CD4+ and CD8+ T cells were sorted using either FACS or magnetic beads.

TCR beta VDJ combination and CDR3 sequence profiling used genomic DNA as the template. An Illumina HiSeq 2000 was the platform used for TCR repertoire sequencing. The authors processed their data as follows. TRBV/TRBJ rearrangement plots, CDR3 size and DJ length profiles, and Simpson's diversity index were used to assess repertoires. Whichever DNA sequence was most abundant in the deep sequencing data was defined as the immunodominant clone. CDR3 amino acid sequences were checked for sharing across subjects and were also compared against the VDJdb database and published repertoires. Starting from the raw public reads, TCRdb applied fastp trimming at Q25, assembled clones with MiXCR and retained in-frame beta chains. All rows with the same CDR3 protein become a single entry with the most common DNA and genes. TCRdb, rather than the study authors, made the V and J calls. The sample table contains 120,000 or so distinct CDR3 sequences; only one count was recorded for over 55% of them. The ten biggest clones cover 29% of the sample.

This clonotype was detected once. Which antigen it targets is not known. The input lacks base qualities; no much larger clone sits a single base away. One read represents weak support. The chain was built from TRBV15 and TRBJ1-2; the D gene remains uncertain. The sequenced material came from sorted CD4+, CD8+, or CD8+CD57+ T cells (not recorded which) from PBMCs. The TCR originated in a human donor with aplastic anemia. The CDR3: CATSRDSIVANYGYTF. In nucleotide form, the sequence is TGTGCCACCAGCAGAGATTCAATCGTAGCTAACTATGGCTACACCTTC.